Following are 7 T cell receptor beta chains from one sample sequenced in a study of graft-versus-host responses after intestinal transplantation. Generated by immunoSEQ multiplex PCR, the TCRdb table keeps only in-frame clones and is missing some. Here the sample spans 74,000 or so clones, around 93% being singletons. The sequenced sample was PBMCs, obtained 98 days after intestinal transplantation. The receptor source for this set is a human patient who received an intestinal transplant, so some T cells may come from the graft donor.

The genes are TRBV6-1 and TRBJ1-1, with D uncertain. V was clipped by 1 base and J by 1 base, with 7 bases between them. The germline CDR1 and CDR2 sequences are MNHNS and SASEGT. The CDR3 is 14 residues long. Here the CDR3 reads CASSEVPGNTEAFF. The CDR3 DNA follows: TGTGCCAGCAGTGAAGTTCCAGGGAACACTGAAGCTTTCTTT.

The CDR3 coding sequence is TGTGCCTGGAGTGTAAGGGGGGGCCAGCCCCAGCATTTT. Amino acid sequence: CAWSVRGGQPQHF. This chain joins TRBV30 and TRBJ1-5, with a possible D match to TRBD1 (6 bases). Germline V gene lookup returns CDR1 GTSNPN and CDR2 SVGIG (reference sequence). CDR3 length: 13 amino acids. Between the trimmed V and J ends, which lost 0 bases and 7 bases, there was a span of 10 bases.

The chain links TRBV10-1 to TRBJ1-1; 8 bases line up with TRBD1. V lost 0 bases, J lost 5 bases, and 5 bases stayed unmatched. The germline V gene has CDR1 WNHNN and CDR2 SYGVQD (reference sequence). This CDR3 is 15 amino acids long. The CDR3 sequence: CASSESPDRATEAFF. The CDR3 DNA is TGCGCCAGCAGTGAGTCTCCGGACAGGGCGACTGAAGCTTTCTTT.

The chain uses TRBV28 and TRBJ2-7, with D perhaps matching TRBD1 (5 bases). The CDR3 totals 14 residues. Germline-derived CDR1 and CDR2 are MDHEN and SYDVKM. The V and J ends lost 1 base and 2 bases respectively, with 9 bases between them. The CDR3 spells CASSLFSGTYEQYF. The DNA for the CDR3 is TGTGCCAGCAGTTTATTCTCAGGGACCTACGAGCAGTACTTC.

The chain carries TRBV9 and TRBJ1-1, with 12 bases aligning to TRBD1. V shed 0 bases and J 6 bases; nucleotides not matched to a gene: 9. Germline assignment: CDR1 SGDLS and CDR2 YYNGEE. This CDR3 spans 17 amino acids. CDR3 nucleotides: TGTGCCAGCAGCGTAGTCCCGGGCGGGACAGGGGGCGCTGAAGCTTTCTTT. Protein: CASSVVPGGTGGAEAFF. Full variable domain (missing parts from reference TRBV9 and TRBJ1-1): DSGVTQTPKHLITATGQRVTLRCSPRSGDLSVYWYQQSLDQGLQFLIQYYNGEERAKGNILERFSAQQFPDLHSELNLSSLELGDSALYFCASSVVPGGTGGAEAFFGQGTRLTVV.

The genes are TRBV5-5 and TRBJ2-2, with a weak D call TRBD2 (5 bases). The CDR3 has 13 amino acids. V dropped 1 base and J dropped 5 bases, with 6 bases sitting between them. From germline, CDR1 is SGHKS and CDR2 YYEKEE (reference sequence). The CDR3 DNA sequence: TGTGCCAGCAGCTTGCCGGGGACCGGGGAGCTGTTTTTT. Its protein product is CASSLPGTGELFF.

The chain carries TRBV25-1 and TRBJ2-3; possible D gene TRBD1, 5 bases. Germline V lookup: CDR1 MGHDK, CDR2 SYGVNS. The CDR3 runs to 13 residues. The V end lost 7 bases, the J end lost 2 bases, and 10 bases lay between the germline ends. The CDR3: CASTGYFTDTQYF. The CDR3 DNA follows: TGTGCCAGCACAGGGTATTTCACAGATACGCAGTATTTT.